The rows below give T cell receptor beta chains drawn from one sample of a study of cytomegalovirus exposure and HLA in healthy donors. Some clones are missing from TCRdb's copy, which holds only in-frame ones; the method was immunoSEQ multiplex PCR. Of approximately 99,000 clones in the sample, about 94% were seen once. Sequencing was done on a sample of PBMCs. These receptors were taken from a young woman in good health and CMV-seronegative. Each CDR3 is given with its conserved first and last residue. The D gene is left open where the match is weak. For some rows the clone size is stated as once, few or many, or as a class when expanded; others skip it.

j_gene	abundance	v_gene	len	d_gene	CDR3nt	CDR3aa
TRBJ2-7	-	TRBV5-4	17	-	TGTGCCAGCAGCTTGGTCGGTAACGGTTTGAGCTCCTACGAGCAGTACTTC	CASSLVGNGLSSYEQYF
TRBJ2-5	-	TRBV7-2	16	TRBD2	TGTGCCAGCAGCTCCCGATTAGCGGGGACCCAAGAGACCCAGTACTTC	CASSSRLAGTQETQYF
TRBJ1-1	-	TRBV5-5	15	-	TGTGCCAGCAGCTTGGTTCTGGTGGTGAGAGGCGAAGCTTTCTTT	CASSLVLVVRGEAFF
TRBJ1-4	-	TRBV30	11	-	TGTGCCTGGAGTGTACTAGAAAAACTGTTTTTT	CAWSVLEKLFF
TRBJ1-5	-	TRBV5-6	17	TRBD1	TGTGCCAGCAGCTTGGACAGGGGCCTTTATAGCAATCAGCCCCAGCATTTT	CASSLDRGLYSNQPQHF
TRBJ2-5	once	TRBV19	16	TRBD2	TGTGCCAGTAGTATAGCGGGAGCGGGGGGGCAAGAGACCCAGTACTTC	CASSIAGAGGQETQYF
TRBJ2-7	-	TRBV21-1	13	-	TGTGCCAGGAATGGACAGGGCCCCAACGAGCAGTACTTC	CARNGQGPNEQYF
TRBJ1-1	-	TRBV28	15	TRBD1	TGTGCCAGCAGCAGACTCCGGGACAGGGTAAAGGTAGCTTTCTTT	CASSRLRDRVKVAFF
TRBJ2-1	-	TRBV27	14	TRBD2	TGTGCCAGCAGACTAGCGGGGATTTACAATGAGCAGTTCTTC	CASRLAGIYNEQFF
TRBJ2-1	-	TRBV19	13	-	TGTGCCAGTAGTTTGTACAGGGCTGATGAGCAGTTCTTC	CASSLYRADEQFF
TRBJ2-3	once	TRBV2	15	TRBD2	TGTGCCAGCAGTGTCGGGGGGGTGCCAAGAGATACGCAGTATTTT	CASSVGGVPRDTQYF
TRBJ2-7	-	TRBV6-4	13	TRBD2	TGTGCCAGCAACCGGGGGGAATCCTACGAGCAGTACTTC	CASNRGESYEQYF
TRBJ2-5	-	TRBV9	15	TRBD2	TGTGCCAGCAGCGCTAGCGGGGGGGTTCAGGAGACCCAGTACTTC	CASSASGGVQETQYF
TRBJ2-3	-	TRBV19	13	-	TGTGCCAGTAGTACCAACCGAGCAGATACGCAGTATTTT	CASSTNRADTQYF
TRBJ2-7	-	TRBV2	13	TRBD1	TGTGCCAGCACCCCGGGACAGGCCTACGAGCAGTACTTC	CASTPGQAYEQYF
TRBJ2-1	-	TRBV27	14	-	TGTGCCAGCAGGGGACTCCTCGGGTCCAATGAGCAGTTCTTC	CASRGLLGSNEQFF
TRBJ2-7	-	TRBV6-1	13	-	TGTGCCAGCAGCCCCCGACAGGTCCACGAGCAGTACTTC	CASSPRQVHEQYF
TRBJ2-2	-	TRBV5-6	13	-	TGTGCCAGCAGCTTTTGGAGGGGTGGGGAGCTGTTTTTT	CASSFWRGGELFF
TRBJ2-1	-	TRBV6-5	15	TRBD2	TGTGCCAGCACTTCGGGGGGGAACCTCGCCAATGAGCAGTTCTTC	CASTSGGNLANEQFF
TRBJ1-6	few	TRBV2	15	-	TGTGCCAGCAGGGGCCGTAGCTCCTATAATTCACCCCTCCACTTT	CASRGRSSYNSPLHF
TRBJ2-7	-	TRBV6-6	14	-	TGTGCCAGCAGTGACCCGGACAGATCCTACGAGCAGTACTTC	CASSDPDRSYEQYF
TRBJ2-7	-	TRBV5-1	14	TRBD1	TGCGCCAGCCGCCCCGGGACAGGGTCCTACGAGCAGTACTTC	CASRPGTGSYEQYF
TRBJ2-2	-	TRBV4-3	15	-	TGCGCCAGCAGCCAAGATGGGCGGAACACCGGGGAGCTGTTTTTT	CASSQDGRNTGELFF
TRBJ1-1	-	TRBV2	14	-	TGTGCCAGCAGAAATAAGGGGCTGAACACTGAAGCTTTCTTT	CASRNKGLNTEAFF
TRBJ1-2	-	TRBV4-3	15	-	TGCGCCAGCAGCCAAGATGGCGGGGCGCCAAATGGCTACACCTTC	CASSQDGGAPNGYTF
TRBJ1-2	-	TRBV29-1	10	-	TGCAGCGTGTACAGCTATGGCTACACCTTC	CSVYSYGYTF
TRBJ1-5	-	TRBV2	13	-	TGTGCCAGCGGGGGCAGGGTGGATCAGCCCCAGCATTTT	CASGGRVDQPQHF
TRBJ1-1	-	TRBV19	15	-	TGTGCCAGTAGTTCGTACAGGGTCATGAACACTGAAGCTTTCTTT	CASSSYRVMNTEAFF
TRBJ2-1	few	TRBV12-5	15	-	TGTGCTAGTGGATTACAGGGTTCCTCCTACAATGAGCAGTTCTTC	CASGLQGSSYNEQFF
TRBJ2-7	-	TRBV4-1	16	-	TGCGCCAGCAGCCCAACAGGGTCGGACTTCGTACTCGAGCAGTACTTC	CASSPTGSDFVLEQYF
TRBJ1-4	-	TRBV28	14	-	TGTGCCAGCAGTTTAACGGGAACCAATGAAAAACTGTTTTTT	CASSLTGTNEKLFF
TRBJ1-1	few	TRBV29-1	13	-	TGCAGCGCGTGTACAGGGATGAACACTGAAGCTTTCTTT	CSACTGMNTEAFF
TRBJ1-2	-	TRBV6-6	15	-	TGTGCCAGCAGAAACCGGGACTCCGGCCCCATTGGCTACACCTTC	CASRNRDSGPIGYTF
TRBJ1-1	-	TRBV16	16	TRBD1	TGTGCCAGCAGCCAATCGGAGGGGGCCTTGAACACTGAAGCTTTCTTT	CASSQSEGALNTEAFF
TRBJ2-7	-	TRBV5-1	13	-	TGCGCCAGCAGCGCGAGGGACAACTACGAGCAGTACTTC	CASSARDNYEQYF
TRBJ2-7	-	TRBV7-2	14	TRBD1	TGTGCCAGCAGGCCGGGACAGGGGGCTTACGAGCAGTACTTC	CASRPGQGAYEQYF
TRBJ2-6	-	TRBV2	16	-	TGTGCCAGCAGTGAAGGCCGGAGCTCTGGGGCCAACGTCCTGACTTTC	CASSEGRSSGANVLTF
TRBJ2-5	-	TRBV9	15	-	TGTGCCAGCAGCGCCTCGGACAGCCGGAAAGAGACCCAGTACTTC	CASSASDSRKETQYF
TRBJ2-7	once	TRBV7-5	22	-	TGTGCCAGAGCTCTTCTTGGTTCTAAAGGGTGGGGGACAAGGAGAGTCTCCTACGAGCAGTACTTC	CARALLGSKGWGTRRVSYEQYF
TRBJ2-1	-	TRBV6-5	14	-	TGTGCCAGCAGTGGGGGGGGCGGGTACAATGAGCAGTTCTTC	CASSGGGGYNEQFF
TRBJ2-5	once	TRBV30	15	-	TGTGCCCGGGGTGGCCCTGGGGGCTTTTCCGAGACCCAGTACTTC	CARGGPGGFSETQYF
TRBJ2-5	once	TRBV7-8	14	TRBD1	TGTGCCAGCAGCGCCCAGGACAGGGACGAGACCCAGTACTTC	CASSAQDRDETQYF
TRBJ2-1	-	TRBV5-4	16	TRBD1	TGTGCCAGCAGCCATCCGGGACAGAGCTCCTACAATGAGCAGTTCTTC	CASSHPGQSSYNEQFF
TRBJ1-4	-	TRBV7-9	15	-	TGTGCCAGCAGCTTAGTCGTGGCAGGTGCTGAAAAACTGTTTTTT	CASSLVVAGAEKLFF
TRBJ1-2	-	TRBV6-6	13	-	TGTGCCAGCAGTTACTCGGCGGGGGAGCTCTACACCTTC	CASSYSAGELYTF
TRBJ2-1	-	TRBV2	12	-	TGTGCCAGCAAATGGGACACCAATGAGCAGTTCTTC	CASKWDTNEQFF
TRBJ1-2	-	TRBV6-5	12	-	TGTGCCACTAGCACAGACTTCTATGGCTACACCTTC	CATSTDFYGYTF
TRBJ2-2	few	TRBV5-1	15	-	TGCGCCAGCAGTTCAAAAACGGACACGTCCGGGGAGCTGTTTTTT	CASSSKTDTSGELFF
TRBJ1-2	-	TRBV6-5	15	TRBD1	TGTGCCAGCAGGGCCCGACAGGGCTTAATCTATGGCTACACCTTC	CASRARQGLIYGYTF
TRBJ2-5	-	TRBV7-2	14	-	TGTGCCAGCAGCTCCGCGCAGGGTGGAGAGACCCAGTACTTC	CASSSAQGGETQYF
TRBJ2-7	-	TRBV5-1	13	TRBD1	TGCGCCAGCAGCGGGGGACAGTACTACGAGCAGTACTTC	CASSGGQYYEQYF
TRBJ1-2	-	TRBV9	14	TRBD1	TGTGCCAGCAGCCCGCAGCGGGCAGGGGGCGGCTACACCTTC	CASSPQRAGGGYTF
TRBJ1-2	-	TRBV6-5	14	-	TGTGCCAGCAGTTATGGGGGGGCTCGCTTGATCTACACCTTC	CASSYGGARLIYTF
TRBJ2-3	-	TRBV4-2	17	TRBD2	TGTGCCAGCAGGGCCGGGGGCGGGGGGGCGAGCACAGATACGCAGTATTTT	CASRAGGGGASTDTQYF
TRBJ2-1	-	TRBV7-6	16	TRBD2	TGTGCCAGCAGCTCCACCCCAGGGGGACTAGCCAATGAGCAGTTCTTC	CASSSTPGGLANEQFF
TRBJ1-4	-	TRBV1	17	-	TGCACCAGCAGCCAAGGAGAAGGGGGGACAGGGGTGGAAAAACTGTTTTTT	CTSSQGEGGTGVEKLFF
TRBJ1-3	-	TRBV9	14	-	TGTGCCAGCAGCCCCACTAGGGTACGCAACACCATATATTTT	CASSPTRVRNTIYF
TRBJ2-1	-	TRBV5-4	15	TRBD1	TGTGCCAGCAGCTTGGCCGGGACAGGGGGGAATGAGCAGTTCTTC	CASSLAGTGGNEQFF